This T cell receptor beta chain was documented in a study of blood T cell repertoires in COVID-19. Assay used: immunoSEQ multiplex PCR; TCRdb lists only in-frame clones, some missing. Of 250,000 to 300,000 clones listed, 90% are singletons. The recovered donors of Cohort 3 showed two negative PCRs, clearance, or symptom resolution. Germline-derived CDR1 and CDR2 are KGHSH and LQKENI. This CDR3 has 11 residues. V was pared by 3 bases and J by 6 bases, with 6 bases between. The chain has TRBV18 and TRBJ2-7; D might be TRBD2 (6 bases). The sample comprised PBMCs or T cells enriched from blood (not recorded which). This TCR was sampled from a young woman who had recovered from COVID-19. CDR3 protein: CASSPEGEQYF. The CDR3 DNA is TGTGCCAGCTCACCGGAGGGCGAGCAGTACTTC. The full variable domain, with the rest looked up from reference TRBV18 and TRBJ2-7, is NAGVMQNPRHLVRRRGQEARLRCSPMKGHSHVYWYRQLPEEGLKFMVYLQKENIIDESGMPKERFSAEFPKEGPSILRIQQVVRGDSAAYFCASSPEGEQYFGPGTRLTVT.